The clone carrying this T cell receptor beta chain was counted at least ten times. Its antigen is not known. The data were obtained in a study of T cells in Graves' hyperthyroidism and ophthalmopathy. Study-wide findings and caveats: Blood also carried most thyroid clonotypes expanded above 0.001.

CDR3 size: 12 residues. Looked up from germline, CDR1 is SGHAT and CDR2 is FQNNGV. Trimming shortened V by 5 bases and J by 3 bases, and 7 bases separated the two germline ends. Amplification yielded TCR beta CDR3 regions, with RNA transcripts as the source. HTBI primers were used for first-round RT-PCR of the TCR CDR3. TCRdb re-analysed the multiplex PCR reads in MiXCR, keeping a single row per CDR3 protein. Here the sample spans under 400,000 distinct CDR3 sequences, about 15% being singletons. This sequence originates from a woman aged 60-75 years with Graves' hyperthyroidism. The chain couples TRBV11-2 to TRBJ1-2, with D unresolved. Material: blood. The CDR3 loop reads CASSARDYGYTF. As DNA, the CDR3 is TGTGCCAGCAGCGCGCGTGACTATGGCTACACCTTC.